A selection of T cell receptor beta chains follows, all from one sample in a study of T cells in Graves' hyperthyroidism and ophthalmopathy. TCRdb fed the multiplex PCR reads into MiXCR, producing one record per CDR3 protein. The data contain about half a million distinct CDR3 sequences, about 20% of them singletons. Sequencing used blood. These TCRs come from a woman in her 70s with Graves' ophthalmopathy. The CDR3 runs from the conserved cysteine through the conserved F or W. D genes are given only for firm matches. Size values are once, few and many counts, or a class for expanded clones, and some rows have none.

J gene | V gene | clone size | CDR3 length | D gene | CDR3 protein | CDR3 DNA
TRBJ1-5 | TRBV20-1 | few | 15 | NA | CSARKEGYSNQPQHF | TGCAGTGCCCGCAAGGAGGGATATAGCAATCAGCCCCAGCATTTT
TRBJ2-3 | TRBV7-2 | many | 14 | NA | CASSLEDWEDTQYF | TGTGCCAGCAGCTTAGAAGACTGGGAAGATACGCAGTATTTT
TRBJ2-7 | TRBV19 | few | 17 | TRBD1 | CASSPKTMGQGRYEQYF | TGTGCCAGTAGTCCGAAGACTATGGGACAGGGGAGGTACGAGCAGTACTTC
TRBJ1-1 | TRBV6-2/TRBV6-3 | many | 13 | TRBD1 | CASNRDRGTEAFF | TGTGCCAGCAACCGGGACAGGGGCACTGAAGCTTTCTTT
TRBJ1-5 | TRBV28 | few | 14 | NA | CASSRGPRGQPQHF | TGTGCCAGCAGCCGAGGCCCGAGGGGTCAGCCCCAGCATTTT
TRBJ2-5 | TRBV30 | NA | 16 | TRBD2 | CAWSVGLAGLQETQYF | TGTGCCTGGAGTGTAGGGCTAGCGGGACTACAAGAGACCCAGTACTTC
TRBJ1-5 | TRBV6-1 | NA | 15 | TRBD1 | CASRGQGAINQPQHF | TGTGCCAGCAGGGGACAGGGGGCGATTAATCAGCCCCAGCATTTT
TRBJ2-1 | TRBV14 | few | 13 | NA | CASSQGERKFKFF | TGTGCCAGCAGCCAAGGAGAGCGGAAATTCAAGTTCTTC
TRBJ1-1 | TRBV9 | NA | 15 | NA | CASSVDPTANTEAFF | TGTGCCAGCAGCGTAGACCCCACAGCGAACACTGAAGCTTTCTTT
TRBJ2-2 | TRBV30 | many | 13 | NA | CAWSVVGTGELFF | TGTGCCTGGAGTGTGGTGGGCACCGGGGAGCTGTTTTTT
TRBJ2-7 | TRBV6-1 | few | 12 | NA | CASFGQLYEQYF | TGTGCCAGCTTCGGCCAACTCTACGAGCAGTACTTC
TRBJ2-2 | TRBV3-1 | NA | 15 | TRBD2 | CASSHAGRALGELFF | TGTGCCAGCAGCCATGCCGGGAGGGCCCTCGGGGAGCTGTTTTTT
TRBJ2-6 | TRBV11-2 | NA | 15 | NA | CASSLTGSGANVLTF | TGTGCCAGCAGCCTGACAGGCTCTGGGGCCAACGTCCTGACTTTC
TRBJ2-7 | TRBV6-1 | NA | 14 | TRBD1 | CATKQGPLPYEQYF | TGTGCCACGAAACAGGGGCCCTTACCCTACGAGCAGTACTTC
TRBJ2-2 | TRBV20-1 | few | 14 | NA | CSASRMRDTGELFF | TGCAGTGCCAGCAGAATGAGGGACACCGGGGAGCTGTTTTTT
TRBJ2-2 | TRBV10-2 | once | 15 | TRBD2 | CASSDPGLVSGELFF | TGCGCCAGCAGTGACCCCGGACTAGTTTCCGGGGAGCTGTTTTTT
TRBJ2-1 | TRBV19 | NA | 15 | TRBD2 | CASSQVGGGRGEQFF | TGTGCCAGTTCTCAGGTTGGCGGGGGAAGGGGTGAGCAGTTCTTC
TRBJ1-1 | TRBV27 | many | 13 | NA | CASRRARDTEAFF | TGTGCCAGCAGGAGGGCTCGGGACACTGAAGCTTTCTTT
TRBJ2-5 | TRBV12-3/TRBV12-4 | NA | 17 | TRBD1 | CASSLRSGTGERETQYF | TGTGCCAGCAGCTTAAGATCCGGGACAGGGGAACGAGAGACCCAGTACTTC
TRBJ1-1 | TRBV29-1 | NA | 11 | NA | CSVERAMGAFF | TGCAGCGTTGAACGAGCCATGGGAGCTTTCTTT
TRBJ2-2 | TRBV6-1 | NA | 15 | NA | CASSEVWTAPGELFF | TGTGCCAGCAGTGAAGTTTGGACAGCCCCCGGGGAGCTGTTTTTT
TRBJ2-5 | TRBV20-1 | few | 14 | NA | CSARTPGGQETQYF | TGCAGTGCTAGAACCCCCGGGGGCCAAGAGACCCAGTACTTC
TRBJ2-7 | TRBV4-3 | NA | 13 | NA | CASSQDRDFEQYF | TGCGCCAGCAGCCAAGACCGGGATTTCGAGCAGTACTTC
TRBJ2-2 | TRBV28 | many | 12 | NA | CASSLLGGELFF | TGTGCCAGCAGTTTACTTGGCGGGGAGCTGTTTTTT
TRBJ1-5 | TRBV19 | NA | 15 | NA | CASSIGGQGVSPQHF | TGTGCCAGTAGTATAGGGGGGCAGGGAGTGTCCCCCCAGCATTTT
TRBJ1-3 | TRBV12-3/TRBV12-4 | many | 13 | NA | CASSFGRANTIYF | TGTGCCAGCAGTTTCGGCAGGGCAAACACCATATATTTT
TRBJ2-2 | TRBV7-9 | few | 16 | NA | CASSLVGRGVTGELFF | TGTGCCAGCAGCTTAGTAGGCAGGGGTGTCACCGGGGAGCTGTTTTTT
TRBJ1-3 | TRBV2 | few | 16 | TRBD1 | CASSPLGQASLETIYF | TGTGCCAGCAGTCCCCTCGGACAGGCGTCCCTTGAGACCATATATTTT
TRBJ2-2 | TRBV2 | NA | 16 | NA | CASTSFFGGLGGELFF | TGTGCCAGCACTTCCTTCTTTGGGGGTCTCGGCGGGGAGCTGTTTTTT
TRBJ2-1 | TRBV10-3 | few | 18 | TRBD2 | CASRTNKPGLETYNEQFF | TGTGCCAGCCGAACAAACAAACCGGGACTAGAGACCTACAATGAGCAGTTCTTC
TRBJ1-1 | TRBV19 | NA | 14 | NA | CASRREGADTEAFF | TGTGCCAGTAGAAGGGAGGGCGCCGACACTGAAGCTTTCTTT
TRBJ2-7 | TRBV6-1 | NA | 13 | NA | CASSEVGTPKQYF | TGTGCCAGCAGTGAAGTGGGCACTCCCAAGCAGTACTTC
TRBJ1-4 | TRBV30 | few | 13 | NA | CAWTTGNNEKLFF | TGTGCCTGGACGACAGGAAATAATGAAAAACTGTTTTTT
TRBJ2-2 | TRBV5-1 | few | 13 | NA | CASSLQATGELFF | TGCGCCAGCAGCTTACAGGCCACCGGGGAGCTGTTTTTT
TRBJ2-6 | TRBV27 | few | 15 | NA | CASSFWESGANVLTF | TGTGCCAGCAGTTTTTGGGAATCTGGGGCCAACGTCCTGACTTTC
TRBJ2-7 | TRBV6-6 | NA | 16 | NA | CASSYSSGQLSYEQYF | TGTGCCAGCAGTTACTCGAGTGGACAGCTCTCCTACGAGCAGTACTTC
TRBJ1-1 | TRBV3-1 | many | 12 | NA | CASSQEYAEAFF | TGTGCCAGCAGCCAAGAATACGCTGAAGCTTTCTTT
TRBJ2-3 | TRBV29-1 | few | 15 | TRBD2 | CSVRTRLAGTDTQYF | TGCAGCGTTCGCACTAGACTAGCGGGCACAGATACGCAGTATTTT
TRBJ2-2 | TRBV20-1 | NA | 14 | TRBD2 | CSAIAGGSTGELFF | TGCAGTGCTATAGCGGGAGGGAGCACCGGGGAGCTGTTTTTT
TRBJ2-7 | TRBV10-3 | NA | 12 | NA | CAISDFAFEQYF | TGTGCCATCAGTGATTTTGCTTTCGAGCAGTACTTC
TRBJ2-7 | TRBV3-1 | NA | 16 | NA | CASSQELARGSYEQYF | TGTGCCAGCAGCCAAGAGCTAGCGAGGGGTTCCTACGAGCAGTACTTC
TRBJ1-5 | TRBV7-9 | few | 14 | NA | CASSLAGGSRPQHF | TGTGCCAGCAGCTTAGCGGGAGGTTCAAGGCCCCAGCATTTT
TRBJ1-1 | TRBV10-3 | many | 13 | TRBD1 | CAISEDRDWGAFF | TGTGCCATCAGTGAAGACAGGGATTGGGGAGCTTTCTTT
TRBJ2-7 | TRBV20-1 | NA | 12 | NA | CSAGQGNYEQYF | TGCAGTGCAGGTCAGGGTAACTACGAGCAGTACTTC
TRBJ1-4 | TRBV5-1 | few | 16 | TRBD1 | CASSLTWTGTNEKLFF | TGCGCCAGCAGCTTGACCTGGACAGGAACGAATGAAAAACTGTTTTTT
TRBJ1-1 | TRBV3-1 | many | 14 | NA | CASSQAPGNTEAFF | TGTGCCAGCAGCCAAGCACCCGGGAACACTGAAGCTTTCTTT
TRBJ2-3 | TRBV20-1 | few | 13 | NA | CSARLPATDTQYF | TGCAGTGCTAGACTCCCAGCCACAGATACGCAGTATTTT
TRBJ1-5 | TRBV20-1 | few | 16 | NA | CSARGRGSDSNQPQHF | TGCAGTGCTAGAGGGCGTGGTTCGGATAGCAATCAGCCCCAGCATTTT
TRBJ2-3 | TRBV5-1 | NA | 15 | NA | CASSLGPGPTDTQYF | TGCGCCAGCAGCTTGGGGCCTGGCCCCACAGATACGCAGTATTTT
TRBJ1-1 | TRBV2 | many | 13 | TRBD1 | CAVQGMMNTEAFF | TGTGCCGTACAGGGGATGATGAACACTGAAGCTTTCTTT
TRBJ2-6 | TRBV30 | NA | 17 | TRBD2 | CAWSGGGRRSGANVLTF | TGTGCCTGGAGTGGGGGCGGGAGGAGGTCTGGGGCCAACGTCCTGACTTTC
TRBJ2-5 | TRBV6-5 | NA | 12 | NA | CASSYTGSTQYF | TGTGCCAGCAGTTACACCGGCTCGACCCAGTACTTC
TRBJ1-5 | TRBV30 | few | 18 | NA | CAWSRRTRQVDRNQPQHF | TGTGCCTGGAGTAGAAGGACTAGACAGGTCGATCGCAATCAGCCCCAGCATTTT
TRBJ1-1 | TRBV18 | many | 12 | NA | CASSPRDSEAFF | TGTGCCAGCTCACCAAGGGATAGCGAAGCTTTCTTT
TRBJ1-3 | TRBV29-1 | few | 16 | NA | CSVGGPPGLPGNTIYF | TGCAGCGTTGGGGGCCCACCGGGACTACCTGGAAACACCATATATTTT
TRBJ2-6 | TRBV11-2 | NA | 14 | NA | CASSGLGGANVLTF | TGTGCCAGCAGCGGCCTTGGAGGGGCCAACGTCCTGACTTTC